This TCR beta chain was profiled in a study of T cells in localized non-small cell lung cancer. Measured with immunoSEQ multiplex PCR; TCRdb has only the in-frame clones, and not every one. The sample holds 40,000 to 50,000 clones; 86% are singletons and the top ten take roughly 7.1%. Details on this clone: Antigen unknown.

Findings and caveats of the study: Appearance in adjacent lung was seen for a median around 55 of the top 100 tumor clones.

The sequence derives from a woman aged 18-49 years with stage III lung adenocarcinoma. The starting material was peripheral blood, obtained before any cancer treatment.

The CDR3 loop is CASSTAPLRSGNTIYF. The CDR3 DNA sequence: TGTGCCAGCAGCACCGCCCCCCTACGATCTGGAAACACCATATATTTT. The chain joins TRBV7-2 to TRBJ1-3; no clear D. V gave up 5 bases and J gave up 1 base, with 15 bases separating them. Germline CDR1 SGHTA, CDR2 FQGNSA. The CDR3 contains 16 residues.